This is a list of T cell receptor beta chains from one sample in a study of blood T cell repertoires in COVID-19. The assay was immunoSEQ multiplex PCR, and TCRdb's table has in-frame clones only and misses some. Of some 70,000 clones in the sample, about 84% were seen once. Material for sequencing was peripheral blood. These receptors were taken from a woman aged 55-69 years with acute or convalescent COVID-19. Each CDR3 is given with its conserved first and last residue. Size is omitted from some rows. Given values are once, few, many or a class for expanded clones.

-,TRBJ2-7,TRBV28,CASSPSAGLSYEQYF
-,TRBJ1-6,TRBV6-1,CASSERAGENSPLHF
-,TRBJ2-7,TRBV30,CAWNRGPQSYEQYF
-,TRBJ2-4,TRBV29-1,CSVEPGLKNIQYF
-,TRBJ2-2,TRBV28,CASSSSGGTGELFF
-,TRBJ1-4,TRBV19,CASMRSTFSEKLFF
-,TRBJ1-6,TRBV27,CASSFGTAYNSPLHF
-,TRBJ2-5,TRBV19,CASSISRLNREGRQETQYF
-,TRBJ2-5,TRBV29-1,CSVAGASGETQYF
-,TRBJ1-3,TRBV4-2,CASSVQGSGNTIYF
-,TRBJ2-2,TRBV6-5,CASSRGMNTGELFF
-,TRBJ1-3,TRBV7-2,CASSGGRSGNTIYF
-,TRBJ1-1,TRBV5-4,CASSLGGQTKNTEAFF
-,TRBJ2-7,TRBV16,CASSLQGAGYEQYF
-,TRBJ2-7,TRBV6-5,CASRAAAGGYYEQYF
-,TRBJ2-1,TRBV6-2/TRBV6-3,CASSLREGAHEQFF
-,TRBJ2-3,TRBV16,CASSITFGDTQYF
-,TRBJ1-6,TRBV30,CAWRVAGSYNSPLHF
-,TRBJ1-3,TRBV5-1,CASSLEGIRGNTIYF
-,TRBJ2-3,TRBV2,CASFEAGEGTDTQYF
once,TRBJ2-6,TRBV2,CASSETGDTGANVLTF
once,TRBJ2-7,TRBV5-4,CASSGAETSYEQYF
-,TRBJ1-1,TRBV5-4,CASSLTGTRGTEAFF
-,TRBJ1-2,TRBV28,CASSSGTGGNYGYTF
few,TRBJ2-3,TRBV2,CASSASGTTDTQYF
-,TRBJ2-7,TRBV3-1/TRBV3-2,CASSQSHGERGVHEQYF
-,TRBJ1-1,TRBV10-2,CASGPGTGVPYTEAFF
-,TRBJ2-2,TRBV7-3,CASSLGTGSPGELFF
-,TRBJ2-3,TRBV7-9,CASSLVASGRDRSTDTQYF
-,TRBJ2-7,TRBV3-1/TRBV3-2,CASSQFPSGRAYEQYF
-,TRBJ1-1,TRBV2,CASSEARARGNTEAFF
-,TRBJ2-7,TRBV28,CASSSLPSGSYEQYF
-,TRBJ1-5,TRBV28,CASSFPTGTGQPQHF
once,TRBJ2-2,TRBV10-2,CASSEPAGTSGIPPRELFF
-,TRBJ1-5,TRBV3-1/TRBV3-2,CASSYGTANQPQHF
-,TRBJ1-1,TRBV5-1,CASSSLSGQAGNTEAFF
-,TRBJ1-1,TRBV30,CAWSQGTEAFF
-,TRBJ1-1,TRBV6-5,CASSSSRAEAFF
once,TRBJ2-4,TRBV3-1/TRBV3-2,CASSPRGTKNIQYF
-,TRBJ1-2,TRBV6-6,CASSHSLTGIYGYTF
once,TRBJ2-7,TRBV7-9,CASSSSSDRGFHEQYF
few,TRBJ2-1,TRBV9,CASSAQGAGYNEQFF
-,TRBJ2-7,TRBV3-1/TRBV3-2,CASSRTPSQSKFYEQYF
few,TRBJ2-3,TRBV3-1/TRBV3-2,CASSQESADSGRPDTQYF
-,TRBJ1-6,TRBV6-5,CAINTGNSPLHF
-,TRBJ2-7,TRBV2,CASSRDRGTYEQYF
once,TRBJ2-2,TRBV2,CASTPDPQREINTGELFF
-,TRBJ1-1,TRBV20-1,CSARAYTEAFF
once,TRBJ1-1,TRBV12-3/TRBV12-4,CASSPRGEAFF
-,TRBJ1-1,TRBV11-1,CASSVDRRNTEAFF
few,TRBJ1-4,TRBV19,CASSIAGRNEKLFF
-,TRBJ1-2,TRBV19,CASSAHGQEIYGYTF
-,TRBJ1-2,TRBV18,CASSRQGIDGYTF
-,TRBJ2-7,TRBV11-3,CASSLDLQGVYEQYF
-,TRBJ1-6,TRBV12-3/TRBV12-4,CASSRGNSPLHF
once,TRBJ1-1,TRBV7-2,CASSLQGGAGDTEAFF
-,TRBJ2-2,TRBV2,CASSDDRNTGELFF